This TCR beta chain was observed in a study of blood T cell repertoires in COVID-19. Overall study context: T cells, B-cell-depleted T cells, or PBMCs provided the cDNA or gDNA that served as material.

The CDR3 is made up of 15 amino acids. From germline, CDR1 is GTSNPN and CDR2 SVGIG (reference sequence). With V trimmed by 3 bases and J by 4 bases, 8 bases remained unmatched. Original analysis: Cell counts per sample came from amplifying reference gene primers. Using immunoSEQ multiplex PCR, the repertoire was profiled, and TCRdb retains in-frame clones only, with some absent. V, J and clone size derive from that table, while D and trimming were established from the DNA sequence. Here the sample spans 150,000 to 190,000 clones, 80% to 90% being singletons. This TCR came from a woman aged 70-85 years with acute or convalescent COVID-19. The chain carries TRBV30 and TRBJ1-1; 10 bases fit TRBD1. The sequencing input was peripheral blood. The DNA of the CDR3 is TGTGCCTGGAGCACCAAAAGGACAGGGGGCACTGAAGCTTTCTTT. It translates to CAWSTKRTGGTEAFF.